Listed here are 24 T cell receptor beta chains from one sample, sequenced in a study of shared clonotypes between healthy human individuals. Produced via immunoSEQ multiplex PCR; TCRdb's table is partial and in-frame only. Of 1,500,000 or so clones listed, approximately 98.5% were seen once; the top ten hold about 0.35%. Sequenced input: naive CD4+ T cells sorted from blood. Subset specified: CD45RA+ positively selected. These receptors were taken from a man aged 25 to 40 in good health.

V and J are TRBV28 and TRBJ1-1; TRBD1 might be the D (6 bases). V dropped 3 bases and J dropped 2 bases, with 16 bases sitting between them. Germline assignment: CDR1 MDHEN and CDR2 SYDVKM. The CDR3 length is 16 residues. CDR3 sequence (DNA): TGTGCCAGCAGTTTGTTGATCGGACAGCTAAACACTGAAGCTTTCTTT. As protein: CASSLLIGQLNTEAFF.

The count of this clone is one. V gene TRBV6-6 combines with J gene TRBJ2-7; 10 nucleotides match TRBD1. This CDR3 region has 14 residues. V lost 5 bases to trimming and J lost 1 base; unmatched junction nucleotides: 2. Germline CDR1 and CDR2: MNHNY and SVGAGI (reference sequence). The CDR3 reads CASSPGQGSYEQYF. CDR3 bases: TGTGCCAGCAGTCCGGGACAGGGGTCCTACGAGCAGTACTTC.

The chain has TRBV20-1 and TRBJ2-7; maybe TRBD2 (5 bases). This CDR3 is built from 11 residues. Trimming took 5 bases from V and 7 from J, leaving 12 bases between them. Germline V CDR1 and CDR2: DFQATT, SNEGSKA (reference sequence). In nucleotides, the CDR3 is TGCAGTGCTGGTTACCGCGGGGAGCAGTACTTC. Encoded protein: CSAGYRGEQYF.

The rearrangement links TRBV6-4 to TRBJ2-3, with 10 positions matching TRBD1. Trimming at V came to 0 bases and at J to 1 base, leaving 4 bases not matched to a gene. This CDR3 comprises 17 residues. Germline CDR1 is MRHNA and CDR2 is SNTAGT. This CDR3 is CASSDSGGTGGTDTQYF. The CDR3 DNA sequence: TGTGCCAGCAGTGACTCTGGAGGGACAGGGGGCACAGATACGCAGTATTTT.

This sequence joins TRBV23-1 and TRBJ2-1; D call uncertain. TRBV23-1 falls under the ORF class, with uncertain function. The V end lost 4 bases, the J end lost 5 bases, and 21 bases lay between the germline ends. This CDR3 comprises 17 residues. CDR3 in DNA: TGCGCCAGCAGTCCACCGCTGAGACACCGGCAAGACAATGAGCAGTTCTTC. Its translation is CASSPPLRHRQDNEQFF.

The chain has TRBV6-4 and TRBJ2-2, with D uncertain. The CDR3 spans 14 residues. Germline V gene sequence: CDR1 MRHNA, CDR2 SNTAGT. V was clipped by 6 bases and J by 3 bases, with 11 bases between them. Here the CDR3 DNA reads TGTGCCAGCAGCCCACTTTGGGACACCGGGGAGCTGTTTTTT. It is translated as CASSPLWDTGELFF.

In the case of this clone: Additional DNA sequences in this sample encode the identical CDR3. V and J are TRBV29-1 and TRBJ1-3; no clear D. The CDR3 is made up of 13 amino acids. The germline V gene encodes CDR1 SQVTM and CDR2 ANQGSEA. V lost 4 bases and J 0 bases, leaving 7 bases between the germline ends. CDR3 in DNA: TGCAGCGTTGGGAGAAGCTCTGGAAACACCATATATTTT. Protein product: CSVGRSSGNTIYF. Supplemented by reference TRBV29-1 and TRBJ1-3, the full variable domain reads SAVISQKPSRDICQRGTSLTIQCQVDSQVTMMFWYRQQPGQSLTLIATANQGSEATYESGFVIDKFPISRPNLTFSTLTVSNMSPEDSSIYLCSVGRSSGNTIYFGEGSWLTVV.

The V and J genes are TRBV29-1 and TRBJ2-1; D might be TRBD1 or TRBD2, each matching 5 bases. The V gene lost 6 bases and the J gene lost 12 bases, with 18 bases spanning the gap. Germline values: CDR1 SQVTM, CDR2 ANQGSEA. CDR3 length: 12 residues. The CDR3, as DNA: TGCAGCGTGACCTCCAGGGAGAGGCTGCAGTTCTTC. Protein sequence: CSVTSRERLQFF.

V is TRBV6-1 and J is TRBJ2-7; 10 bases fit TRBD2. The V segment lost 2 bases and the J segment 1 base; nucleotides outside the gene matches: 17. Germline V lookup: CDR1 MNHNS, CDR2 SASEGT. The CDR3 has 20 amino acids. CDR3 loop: CASSESGRQAGGPKSYEQYF. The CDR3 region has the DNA TGTGCCAGCAGTGAATCCGGGCGACAAGCGGGAGGGCCCAAGTCCTACGAGCAGTACTTC.

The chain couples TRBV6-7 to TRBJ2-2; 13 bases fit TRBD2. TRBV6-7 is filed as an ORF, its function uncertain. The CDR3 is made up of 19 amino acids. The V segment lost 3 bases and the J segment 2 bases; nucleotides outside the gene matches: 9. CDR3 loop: CASSYPGLAGYLNTGELFF. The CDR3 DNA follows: TGTGCCAGCAGTTATCCGGGACTAGCGGGGTACCTAAACACCGGGGAGCTGTTTTTT.

CDR3 protein: CASSPAVGTDTQYF. In DNA form, the CDR3 reads TGTGCCAGCTCACCCGCTGTGGGCACAGATACGCAGTATTTT. The chain links TRBV18 to TRBJ2-3; no reliable D call. CDR1 KGHSH and CDR2 LQKENI come from the germline V gene. V was shortened by 3 bases and J by 1 base, with 8 bases between the two germline ends. The CDR3 is 14 amino acids.

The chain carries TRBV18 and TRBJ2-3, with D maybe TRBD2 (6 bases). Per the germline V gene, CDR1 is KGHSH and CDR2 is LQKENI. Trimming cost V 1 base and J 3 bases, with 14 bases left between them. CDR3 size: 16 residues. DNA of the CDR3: TGTGCCAGCTCACCACGCTTCGGGAGACCGACAGATACGCAGTATTTT. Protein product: CASSPRFGRPTDTQYF.

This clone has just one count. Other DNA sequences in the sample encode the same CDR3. The CDR3: CASSTGFSNQPQHF. The CDR3 DNA reads as TGTGCCAGCAGTACGGGATTTAGCAATCAGCCCCAGCATTTT. The chain couples TRBV6-5 to TRBJ1-5; D call uncertain. V was clipped by 5 bases and J by 0 bases, with 8 bases between them. The CDR3 is 14 residues long. The germline V gene encodes CDR1 MNHEY and CDR2 SVGAGI.

Here the CDR3 reads CASPGRGQAFF. The CDR3 DNA reads as TGTGCCAGCCCTGGGAGGGGGCAAGCTTTCTTT. The rearrangement joins TRBV19 to TRBJ1-1; TRBD1 agrees at 7 bases. Germline CDR1 is LNHDA and CDR2 is SQIVND (reference sequence). J was trimmed by 9 bases and V by 9 bases; bases with no gene match: 7. There are 11 residues in the CDR3.

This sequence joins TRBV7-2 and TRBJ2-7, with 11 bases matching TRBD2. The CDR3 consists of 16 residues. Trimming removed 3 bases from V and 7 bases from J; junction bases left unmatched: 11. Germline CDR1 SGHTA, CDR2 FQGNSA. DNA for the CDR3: TGTGCCAGCAGCTTCAGGCTAGCGGGAGGTGTCGGAGAGCAGTACTTC. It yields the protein CASSFRLAGGVGEQYF.

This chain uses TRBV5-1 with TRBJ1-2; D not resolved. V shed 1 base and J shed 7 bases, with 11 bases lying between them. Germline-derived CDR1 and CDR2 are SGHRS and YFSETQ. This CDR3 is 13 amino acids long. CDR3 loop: CASSLTSEVGYTF. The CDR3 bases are TGCGCCAGCAGCTTGACCTCGGAGGTTGGCTACACCTTC.

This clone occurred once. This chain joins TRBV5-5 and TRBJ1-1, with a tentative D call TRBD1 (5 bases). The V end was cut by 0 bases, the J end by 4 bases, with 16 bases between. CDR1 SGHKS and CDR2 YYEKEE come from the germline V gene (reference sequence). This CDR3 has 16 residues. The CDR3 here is CASSLVPGLPGTEAFF. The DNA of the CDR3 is TGTGCCAGCAGCTTGGTGCCAGGGCTTCCCGGCACTGAAGCTTTCTTT.

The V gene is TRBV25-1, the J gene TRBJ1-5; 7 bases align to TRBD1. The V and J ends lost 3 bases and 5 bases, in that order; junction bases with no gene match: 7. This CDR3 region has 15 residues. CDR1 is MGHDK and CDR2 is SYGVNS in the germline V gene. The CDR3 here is CASSDPVTGDQPQHF. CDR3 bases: TGTGCCAGCAGTGACCCCGTCACAGGGGATCAGCCCCAGCATTTT.

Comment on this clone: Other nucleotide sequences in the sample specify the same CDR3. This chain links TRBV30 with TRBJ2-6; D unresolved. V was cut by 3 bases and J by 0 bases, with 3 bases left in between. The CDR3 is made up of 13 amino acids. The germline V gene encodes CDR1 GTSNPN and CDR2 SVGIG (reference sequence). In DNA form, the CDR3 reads TGTGCCTGGAGGTACTCTGGGGCCAACGTCCTGACTTTC. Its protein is CAWRYSGANVLTF.

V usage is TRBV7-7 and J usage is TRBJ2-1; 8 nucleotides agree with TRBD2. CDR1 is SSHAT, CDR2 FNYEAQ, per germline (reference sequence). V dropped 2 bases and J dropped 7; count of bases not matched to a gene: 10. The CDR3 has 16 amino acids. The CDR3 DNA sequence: TGTGCCAGCAGCTTATCCCTCAGCGGGAGTCTGAATGAGCAGTTCTTC. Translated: CASSLSLSGSLNEQFF.

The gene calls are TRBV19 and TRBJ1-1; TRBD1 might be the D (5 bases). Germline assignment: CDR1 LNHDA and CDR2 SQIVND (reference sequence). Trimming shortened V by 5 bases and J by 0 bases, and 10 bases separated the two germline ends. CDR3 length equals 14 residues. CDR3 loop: CASSVLQVNTEAFF. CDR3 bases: TGTGCCAGTAGTGTGTTACAGGTGAACACTGAAGCTTTCTTT.

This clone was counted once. CDR3 DNA: TGTGCCAGCAGCGCCCAACAGGGGTTGTTGAACGAGCAGTACTTC. Its translation is CASSAQQGLLNEQYF. The rearrangement links TRBV9 to TRBJ2-7; TRBD1 matches 7 bases. Germline-derived CDR1 and CDR2 are SGDLS and YYNGEE. CDR3 size: 15 residues. Germline trimming cut 3 bases from V and 5 bases from J; bases unmatched to any gene: 11.

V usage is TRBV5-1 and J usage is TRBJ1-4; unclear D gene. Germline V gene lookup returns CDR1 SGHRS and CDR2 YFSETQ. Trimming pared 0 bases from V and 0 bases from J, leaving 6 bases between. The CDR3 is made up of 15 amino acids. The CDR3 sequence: CASSLGYTTNEKLFF. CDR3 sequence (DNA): TGCGCCAGCAGCTTGGGCTATACAACTAATGAAAAACTGTTTTTT.

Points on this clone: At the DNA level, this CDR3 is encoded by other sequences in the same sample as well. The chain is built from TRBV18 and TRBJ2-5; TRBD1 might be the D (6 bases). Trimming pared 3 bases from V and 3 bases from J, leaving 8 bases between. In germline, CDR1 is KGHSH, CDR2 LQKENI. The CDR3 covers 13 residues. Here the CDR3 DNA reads TGTGCCAGCTCACCGCCAGGGGAAGAGACCCAGTACTTC. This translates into CASSPPGEETQYF. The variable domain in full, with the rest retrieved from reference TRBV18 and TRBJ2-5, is NAGVMQNPRHLVRRRGQEARLRCSPMKGHSHVYWYRQLPEEGLKFMVYLQKENIIDESGMPKERFSAEFPKEGPSILRIQQVVRGDSAAYFCASSPPGEETQYFGPGTRLLVL.